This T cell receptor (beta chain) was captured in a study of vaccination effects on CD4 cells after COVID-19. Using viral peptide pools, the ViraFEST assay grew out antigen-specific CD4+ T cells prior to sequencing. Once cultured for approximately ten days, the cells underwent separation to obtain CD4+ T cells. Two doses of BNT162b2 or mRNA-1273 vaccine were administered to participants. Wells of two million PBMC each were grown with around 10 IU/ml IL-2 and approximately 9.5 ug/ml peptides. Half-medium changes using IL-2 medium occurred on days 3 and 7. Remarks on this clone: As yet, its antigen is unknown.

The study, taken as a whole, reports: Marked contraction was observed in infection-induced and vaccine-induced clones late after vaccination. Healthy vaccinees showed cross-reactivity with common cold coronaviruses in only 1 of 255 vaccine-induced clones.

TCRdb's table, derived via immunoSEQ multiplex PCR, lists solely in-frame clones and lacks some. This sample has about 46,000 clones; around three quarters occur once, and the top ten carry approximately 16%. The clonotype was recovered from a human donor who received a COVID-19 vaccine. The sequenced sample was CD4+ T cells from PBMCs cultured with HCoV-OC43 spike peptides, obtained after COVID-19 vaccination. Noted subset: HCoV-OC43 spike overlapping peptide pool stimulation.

In DNA form, the CDR3 reads TGTGCCAGCAGTTACAGCGTCGGAGGGCGAGGCTACACCTTC. This encodes CASSYSVGGRGYTF. The genes are TRBV6-5 and TRBJ1-2; D is unclear. Trimming took 2 bases from V and 8 from J, leaving 15 bases between them. The length of the CDR3 is 14 residues. The germline CDR1 and CDR2 sequences are MNHEY and SVGAGI.